Shown below are 16 T cell receptor beta chains from a single sample sequenced in a study of tumor-infiltrating lymphocytes in localized non-small cell lung cancer. TCRdb's copy holds only in-frame clones and misses some; the assay was immunoSEQ multiplex PCR. The sample consists of about 16,000 clones, roughly 40% of them appearing once. Source material: lung tumor tissue. These receptors all come from a human donor with non-small cell lung cancer.

This clone was detected a few times. The chain uses TRBV27 and TRBJ2-7, with a weak D call TRBD1 (5 bases). Germline V CDR1 and CDR2: MNHEY, SMNVEV (reference sequence). Trimming cost V 5 bases and J 5 bases, with 16 bases left between them. This CDR3 has 14 amino acids. The CDR3 spells CASSITGSLNEQYF. In DNA form, the CDR3 reads TGTGCCAGCAGTATTACAGGAAGCCTGAACGAGCAGTACTTC.

The CDR3 coding sequence is TGTGCCAGCAGCTTAGTGAGCGGACCCTCTGGAAACACCATATATTTT. This codes for CASSLVSGPSGNTIYF. The gene calls are TRBV7-2 and TRBJ1-3; no firm D call. Deletions cut 1 base from V and 0 bases from J, with 10 bases between. In germline, CDR1 is SGHTA, CDR2 FQGNSA. The CDR3 has 16 residues. The full variable domain, rest sourced from reference TRBV7-2 and TRBJ1-3, is GAGVSQSPSNKVTEKGKDVELRCDPISGHTALYWYRQSLGQGLEFLIYFQGNSAPDKSGLPSDRFSAERTGGSVSTLTIQRTQQEDSAVYLCASSLVSGPSGNTIYFGEGSWLTVV.

This chain links TRBV5-1 with TRBJ2-3; no definite D call. CDR1 is SGHRS, CDR2 YFSETQ, per germline. The CDR3 spans 16 residues. The ends were cut back, 4 bases at V and 1 base at J, with 16 bases in the middle. The CDR3 protein is CASSQGTIQGTDTQYF. DNA of the CDR3: TGCGCCAGCAGCCAAGGCACTATCCAAGGCACAGATACGCAGTATTTT.

The chain is built from TRBV4-2 and TRBJ2-1; a weak D match, TRBD2 (6 bases). The V gene lost 1 base and the J gene lost 4 bases, with 11 bases spanning the gap. The CDR3 is 15 amino acids. CDR1 and CDR2 (germline): LGHNA, YNFKEQ. CDR3 sequence reads: CASSQGGGDYNEQFF. CDR3 coding DNA: TGTGCCAGCAGCCAAGGCGGCGGGGATTACAATGAGCAGTTCTTC.

The chain has TRBV7-9 and TRBJ2-1; 9 bases map to TRBD1. The CDR3 is 15 residues long. CDR1 SEHNR and CDR2 FQNEAQ come from the germline V gene (reference sequence). The J segment lost 4 bases and the V segment lost 4 bases, leaving 5 bases of the junction unmatched. For the CDR3, the DNA is TGTGCCAGCAGCTACGGGACAGGGAGGTACAATGAGCAGTTCTTC. The encoded protein is CASSYGTGRYNEQFF.

J is TRBJ1-5 and V is TRBV6-5; tentatively, D is TRBD1 (5 bases). The CDR3 runs 14 residues. CDR1 MNHEY and CDR2 SVGAGI come from the germline V gene. With 5 bases removed from V and 3 bases from J, the gap between germline ends came to 11 bases. CDR3 residues: CASSRGVPNQPQHF. CDR3 nucleotides: TGTGCCAGCAGTAGAGGGGTTCCCAATCAGCCCCAGCATTTT.

This clone was picked up one time. This chain connects TRBV29-1 to TRBJ1-3; no clear D. V lost 3 bases and J lost 4, with 10 bases in between. The CDR3 is 13 residues long. From germline, CDR1 is SQVTM and CDR2 ANQGSEA. The CDR3 sequence: CSVDRLWGNTIYF. The CDR3 DNA reads TGCAGCGTTGATCGTCTGTGGGGAAACACCATATATTTT.

This clone is termed medium-sized (0.01 to 0.1%). The V gene is TRBV2, the J gene TRBJ2-1; 7 bases align to TRBD2. This CDR3 region has 14 residues. With V trimmed by 8 bases and J by 4 bases, 8 bases remained unmatched. CDR1 and CDR2 (germline): SNHLY, FYNNEI. The CDR3 region has the DNA TGTGCCAGCGGATCCTCTAGCGGTTACAATGAGCAGTTCTTC. The encoded protein is CASGSSSGYNEQFF.

The DNA for the CDR3 is TGTGCCAGCAGCTTATCACGGTCTTGGAACACTGAAGCTTTCTTT. Its protein is CASSLSRSWNTEAFF. V usage is TRBV7-2 and J usage is TRBJ1-1; D not resolved. V lost 2 bases to trimming and J lost 1 base, with 11 bases between them. Germline V gene sequence: CDR1 SGHTA, CDR2 FQGNSA. The CDR3 is 15 amino acids.

V gene TRBV21-1 combines with J gene TRBJ1-2. TRBV21-1 has pseudogene status. There are 10 residues in the CDR3. The CDR3 DNA follows: TGTGCCACGCGGCAGGCTGGCTACACCTTC. This encodes CATRQAGYTF.

This clone has just a few counts. The CDR3 sequence is CASSLSSGGASGELFF. As DNA, the CDR3 is TGTGCCAGCAGCCTTTCTAGCGGGGGGGCTTCCGGGGAGCTGTTTTTT. The chain is built from TRBV7-3 and TRBJ2-2; TRBD2 aligns across 12 bases. The J segment lost 6 bases and the V segment lost 5 bases, leaving 7 bases of the junction unmatched. Germline values: CDR1 SGHTA, CDR2 FQGTGA. This CDR3 spans 16 amino acids. The full variable domain, rest sourced from reference TRBV7-3 and TRBJ2-2, is GAGVSQTPSNKVTEKGKYVELRCDPISGHTALYWYRQSLGQGPEFLIYFQGTGAADDSGLPNDRFFAVRPEGSVSTLKIQRTERGDSAVYLCASSLSSGGASGELFFGEGSRLTVL.

This clone was seen a few times. The genes are TRBV28 and TRBJ1-2; 9 bases are shared with TRBD1. CDR3 length: 15 residues. Germline-derived CDR1 and CDR2 are MDHEN and SYDVKM. After removal of 8 bases from V and 6 bases from J, the junction contained 13 bases not matched to a gene. CDR3 sequence (DNA): TGTGCCAGCCTCTTTAGGGGACAGGGTGTCGATGGCTACACCTTC. Translating it yields CASLFRGQGVDGYTF.

This clone was recorded a few times. The rearrangement joins TRBV7-9 to TRBJ1-4; D is unresolved. V lost 3 bases and J 0 bases, leaving 11 bases between the germline ends. Germline V gives CDR1 SEHNR, CDR2 FQNEAQ (reference sequence). CDR3 length equals 16 residues. CDR3 sequence reads: CASSFRGRATNEKLFF. CDR3 DNA sequence: TGTGCCAGCAGCTTTCGGGGAAGGGCAACTAATGAAAAACTGTTTTTT.

The rearrangement uses TRBV19 and TRBJ2-3; 10 bases are shared with TRBD1. CDR1 is LNHDA and CDR2 is SQIVND in the germline V gene (reference sequence). V shed 5 bases, J shed 6 bases, and the junction held 5 bases outside the gene matches. The CDR3 has 14 amino acids. The CDR3 sequence is CASSGTGESDTQYF. In DNA form, the CDR3 reads TGTGCCAGTAGTGGGACAGGGGAGAGTGATACGCAGTATTTT. The complete variable domain, with remaining parts taken from reference TRBV19 and TRBJ2-3, reads DGGITQSPKYLFRKEGQNVTLSCEQNLNHDAMYWYRQDPGQGLRLIYYSQIVNDFQKGDIAEGYSVSREKKESFPLTVTSAQKNPTAFYLCASSGTGESDTQYFGPGTRLTVL.

This clone was picked up a small number of times. J is TRBJ1-2 and V is TRBV7-9, with 8 positions matching TRBD1. V shed 3 bases, J shed 3 bases, and the junction held 3 bases outside the gene matches. Germline V gene sequence: CDR1 SEHNR, CDR2 FQNEAQ (reference sequence). This CDR3 is built from 14 residues. The CDR3, as DNA: TGTGCCAGCAGCTTCGCAGGGGGCGACTATGGCTACACCTTC. Its protein is CASSFAGGDYGYTF.

This sequence joins TRBV19 and TRBJ1-1; no reliable D call. V lost 6 bases and J lost 1, with 9 bases in between. The CDR3 consists of 13 residues. Germline V gene sequence: CDR1 LNHDA, CDR2 SQIVND (reference sequence). CDR3 amino acids: CASSRQPNTEAFF. As DNA, the CDR3 is TGTGCCAGTAGCCGTCAGCCGAACACTGAAGCTTTCTTT.